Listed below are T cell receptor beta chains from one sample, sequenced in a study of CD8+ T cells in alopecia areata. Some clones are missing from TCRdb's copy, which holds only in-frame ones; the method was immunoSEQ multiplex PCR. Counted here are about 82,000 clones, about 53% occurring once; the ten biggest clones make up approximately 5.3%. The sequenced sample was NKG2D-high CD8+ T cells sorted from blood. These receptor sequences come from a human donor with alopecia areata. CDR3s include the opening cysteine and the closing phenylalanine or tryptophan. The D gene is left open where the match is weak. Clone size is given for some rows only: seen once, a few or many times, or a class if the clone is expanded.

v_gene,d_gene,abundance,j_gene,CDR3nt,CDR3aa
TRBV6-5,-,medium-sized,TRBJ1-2,TGTGCCAGCAGTACCAGCCCAGAGCTCTCTGGCTACACCTTC,CASSTSPELSGYTF
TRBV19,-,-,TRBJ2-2,TGTGCCAGTAGTACTACAGGGTACACCGGGGAGCTGTTTTTT,CASSTTGYTGELFF
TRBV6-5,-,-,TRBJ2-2,TGTGCCAGCAATGGCCCAAACACCGGGGAGCTGTTTTTT,CASNGPNTGELFF
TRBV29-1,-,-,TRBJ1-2,TGCAGCGCCAAGGACGGGGGCGGGTTGATCTATGGCTACACCTTC,CSAKDGGGLIYGYTF
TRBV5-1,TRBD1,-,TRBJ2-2,TGCGCCAGCAGCCCAGGGACAGTTAACACCGGGGAGCTGTTTTTT,CASSPGTVNTGELFF
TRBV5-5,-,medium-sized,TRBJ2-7,TGTGCCAGCAGCTGGTCGGGGGAAGAGCAGTACTTC,CASSWSGEEQYF
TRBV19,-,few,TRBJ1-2,TGTGCCAGTACTTGGGGACCTCATGGCTACACCTTC,CASTWGPHGYTF
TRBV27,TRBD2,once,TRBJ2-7,TGTGCCAGCAGTCCCATGCCGGGAGGGGCGCAGTACTTC,CASSPMPGGAQYF
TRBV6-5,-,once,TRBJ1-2,TGTGCCACCCAAGAAGGTCTTAACTATGGCTACACCTTC,CATQEGLNYGYTF
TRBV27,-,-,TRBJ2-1,TGTGCCAGCAGTTTAAATAGGTACAATGAGCAGTTCTTC,CASSLNRYNEQFF
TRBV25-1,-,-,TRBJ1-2,TGTGCCAGCAGTGAATACTCCAGGTTACGCTATGGCTACACCTTC,CASSEYSRLRYGYTF
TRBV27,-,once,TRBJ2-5,TGTGCCAGCAGTGGAGGGGGTCAGCTGAATATGGAGACCCAGTACTTC,CASSGGGQLNMETQYF
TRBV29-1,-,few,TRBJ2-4,TGCAGCGTTGAACCCCTGGCCCAGGAGAAAAACATTCAGTACTTC,CSVEPLAQEKNIQYF
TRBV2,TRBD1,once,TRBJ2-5,TGTGCCAGCAGCGATACAGGGGATGGAGAGACCCAGTACTTC,CASSDTGDGETQYF
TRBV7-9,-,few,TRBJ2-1,TGTGCCAGCAGGAATAGTGGGACCTACAATGAGCAGTTCTTC,CASRNSGTYNEQFF
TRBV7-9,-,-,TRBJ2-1,TGTGCCAGCAGCTCCCCAGGGGTACCCTACAATGAGCAGTTCTTC,CASSSPGVPYNEQFF
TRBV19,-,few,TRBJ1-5,TGTGCCAGTAGTAGCCTGGGGTACAATCAGCCCCAGCATTTT,CASSSLGYNQPQHF
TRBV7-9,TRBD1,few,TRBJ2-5,TGTGCCAGCAGCGACGGGACAGCTTCCAAAGAGACCCAGTACTTC,CASSDGTASKETQYF
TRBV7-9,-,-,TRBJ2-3,TGTGCCAGCAGCGGCCCTTGGGATACGCAGTATTTT,CASSGPWDTQYF
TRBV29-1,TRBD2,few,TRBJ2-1,TGCAGCGCCATCGGACTAGCGGCTTACAATGAGCAGTTCTTC,CSAIGLAAYNEQFF
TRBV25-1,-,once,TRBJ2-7,TGTGCCAGCAGTGATTCTTTTAGCGGCTACGAGCAGTACTTC,CASSDSFSGYEQYF
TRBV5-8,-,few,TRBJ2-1,TGTGCCAGCAGCTTTAGTGTACCGTCGCTAGCCCAGTTCTTC,CASSFSVPSLAQFF
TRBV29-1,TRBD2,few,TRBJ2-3,TGCAGCGTTGCCCGTAGCGGGTCTAGCACAGATACGCAGTATTTT,CSVARSGSSTDTQYF
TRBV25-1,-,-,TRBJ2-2,TGTGCCAGCAGCTGGGGGGCACGGTCCGGGGAGCTGTTTTTT,CASSWGARSGELFF
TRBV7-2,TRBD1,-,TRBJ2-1,TGTGCCAGCAGCCCCAGACAGGGTGATGAGCAGTTCTTC,CASSPRQGDEQFF
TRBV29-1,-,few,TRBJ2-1,TGCAGCGCTTCGAACGGCAATGAGCAGTTCTTC,CSASNGNEQFF
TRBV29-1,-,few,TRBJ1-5,TGCAGCGTGCTTTCCAATAGCAATCAGCCCCAGCATTTT,CSVLSNSNQPQHF
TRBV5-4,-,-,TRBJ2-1,TGTGCCAGCAGGTTGGGAGGCGTCAATGAGCAGTTCTTC,CASRLGGVNEQFF
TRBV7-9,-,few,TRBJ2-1,TGTGCCAGCAGCTCGGGACTGGACATGTGGGAGCAGTTCTTC,CASSSGLDMWEQFF
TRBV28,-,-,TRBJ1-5,TGTGCCAGCAGGGCGACAGGACTTAGCAATCAGCCCCAGCATTTT,CASRATGLSNQPQHF
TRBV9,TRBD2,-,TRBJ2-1,TGTGCCAGCAGCGTAGCAAGGGAGGGCAATGAGCAGTTCTTC,CASSVAREGNEQFF
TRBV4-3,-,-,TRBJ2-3,TGCGCCAGCAGCCAAGCGACAGCGGAAACAGATACGCAGTATTTT,CASSQATAETDTQYF
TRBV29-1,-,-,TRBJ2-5,TGCAGCGTTGTCGGGAGACAAGAGACCCAGTACTTC,CSVVGRQETQYF
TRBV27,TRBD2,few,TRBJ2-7,TGTGCCAGCAGTTTACTAGCGGGAGAGCGCTACGAGCAGTACTTC,CASSLLAGERYEQYF
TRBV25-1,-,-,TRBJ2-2,TGTGCCAGCAAAACGAACACCGGGGAGCTGTTTTTT,CASKTNTGELFF
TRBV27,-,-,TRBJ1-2,TGTGCCAGCAGTTTACGTGGGGGGAACTATGGCTACACCTTC,CASSLRGGNYGYTF
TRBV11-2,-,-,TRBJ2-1,TGTGCCAGCAGCTCGGGCGGCAGTGAGCAGTTCTTC,CASSSGGSEQFF
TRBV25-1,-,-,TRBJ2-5,TGTGCCAGCAACCGGGACAAAGAGACCCAGTACTTC,CASNRDKETQYF
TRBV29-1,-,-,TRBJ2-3,TGCAGCACTACGGGGCCAGATACGCAGTATTTT,CSTTGPDTQYF
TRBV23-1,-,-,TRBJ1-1,TGCGCCAGCAGTCAAAACTCGCCTAGGGGGACGGGAGCTTTCTTT,CASSQNSPRGTGAFF
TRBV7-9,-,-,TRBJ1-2,TGTGCCAGCAGCTTAGGGGGGCAGATGACTAACTATGGCTACACCTTC,CASSLGGQMTNYGYTF
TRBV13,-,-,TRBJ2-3,TGTGCCAGCAGCTTAGACTCCCGCACAGATACGCAGTATTTT,CASSLDSRTDTQYF
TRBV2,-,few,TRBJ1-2,TGTGCCAGCAGCATAGGACCGGGGAGTTTTGATGGCTACACCTTC,CASSIGPGSFDGYTF
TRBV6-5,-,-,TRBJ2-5,TGTGCCAGCAGTCCCCGGACGTCCGACGGAGAGACCCAGTACTTC,CASSPRTSDGETQYF
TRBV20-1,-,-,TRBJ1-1,TGCAGTGTCCCTGAAGCTTTCTTT,CSVPEAFF
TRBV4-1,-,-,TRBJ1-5,TGCGCCAGCAGCCAAGCGACGGACTTTAATCAGCCCCAGCATTTT,CASSQATDFNQPQHF
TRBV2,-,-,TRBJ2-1,TGTGCCAGCAGTGATAATCAGGGAGCAAGCCCCTCGCAGTTCTTC,CASSDNQGASPSQFF